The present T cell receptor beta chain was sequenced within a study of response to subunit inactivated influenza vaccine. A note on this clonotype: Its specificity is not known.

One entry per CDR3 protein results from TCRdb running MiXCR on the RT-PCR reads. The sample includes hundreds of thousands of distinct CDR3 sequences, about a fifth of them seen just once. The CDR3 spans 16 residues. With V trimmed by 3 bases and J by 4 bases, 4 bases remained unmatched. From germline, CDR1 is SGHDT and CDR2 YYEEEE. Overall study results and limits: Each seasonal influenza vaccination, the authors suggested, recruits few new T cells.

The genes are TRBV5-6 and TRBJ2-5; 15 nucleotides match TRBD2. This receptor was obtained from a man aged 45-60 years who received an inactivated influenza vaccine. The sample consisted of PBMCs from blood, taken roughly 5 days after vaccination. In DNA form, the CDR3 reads TGTGCCAGCAGCTCGGGACTAGCGGGGGGAGGAGAGACCCAGTACTTC. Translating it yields CASSSGLAGGGETQYF.